This entry concerns a single T cell receptor (beta chain). The data originate from a study of cytomegalovirus exposure and HLA in healthy donors. V lost 2 bases to trimming and J lost 0 bases, with 15 bases between them. Per germline, CDR1 SGHKS and CDR2 YYEKEE (reference sequence). The CDR3 extends over 18 amino acids. The PCR employed 60 Vbeta primers together with 13 Jbeta primers. Clones were sequenced by immunoSEQ multiplex PCR, and TCRdb holds only the in-frame ones, with some missing. The sample records 110,000 or so clones, 67% being singletons. This receptor was identified in a man aged 18 to 35 in good health and CMV-seropositive. The V call is TRBV5-5, the J call TRBJ2-6; D possibly corresponds to TRBD2 (5 bases). The sequenced sample was PBMCs. The CDR3, as DNA: TGTGCCAGCAGCTTAGTCCTTGTACGGGGCTCTGGGGCCAACGTCCTGACTTTC. Residues: CASSLVLVRGSGANVLTF.